This TCR beta chain was identified in a study of regulatory T cells in long-lasting Graves disease. Building the TCR beta libraries relied on iRepertoire HTBI primers, and CDR3 regions underwent Arm-PCR. Each CDR3 protein is one row after TCRdb ran MiXCR on the multiplex PCR reads. This table holds 400,000 to 500,000 distinct CDR3 sequences, 15% found once. Points on this clonotype: Its antigen is undetermined.

Study-level results: Persistent Graves' patients showed less TCR diversity than newly diagnosed patients showed.

Time point specified: newly diagnosed GD, antithyroid drugs for less than 3 months. RNA from PBMCs was the source of the TCR library. The data also belong to a second study, concerning T cells in Graves' hyperthyroidism and ophthalmopathy. That study reports: Uncontrolled infection, other autoimmune disease, pregnancy or lactation disqualified patients from enrolment. Clinicians diagnosed patients from clinical symptoms, serum thyroxine and TRAb, thyroid ultrasound and orbital computed tomography. The model made its ophthalmopathy prediction, and onset followed a median around 6.5 months later.

The receptor's source is a woman in her forties with Graves disease. The material sequenced was peripheral blood mononuclear cells (PBMCs), taken at new diagnosis, from a patient treated with antithyroid drugs.

The DNA of the CDR3 is TGTGCCAGCAGACTGAGCGGGAGCTCTGGAAACACCATATATTTT. It specifies CASRLSGSSGNTIYF. V gene TRBV14 combines with J gene TRBJ1-3; D gene uncertain. The CDR3 has 15 amino acids. CDR1 SGHDN and CDR2 FVKESK come from the germline V gene. The V end was cut by 6 bases, the J end by 0 bases, with 12 bases between.